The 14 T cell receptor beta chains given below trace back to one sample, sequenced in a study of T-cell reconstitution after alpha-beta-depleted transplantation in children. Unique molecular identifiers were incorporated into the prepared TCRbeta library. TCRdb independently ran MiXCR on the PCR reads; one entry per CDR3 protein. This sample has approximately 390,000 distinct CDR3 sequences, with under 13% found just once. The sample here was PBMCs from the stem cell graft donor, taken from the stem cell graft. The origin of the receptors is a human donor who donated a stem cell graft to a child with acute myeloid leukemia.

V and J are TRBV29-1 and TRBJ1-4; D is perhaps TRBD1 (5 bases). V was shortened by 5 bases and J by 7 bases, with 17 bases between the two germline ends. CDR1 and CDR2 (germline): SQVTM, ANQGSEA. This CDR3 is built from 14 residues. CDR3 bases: TGCAGCGTTCCCAGCGGGCAGGGTGGTGAAAAACTGTTTTTT. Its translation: CSVPSGQGGEKLFF.

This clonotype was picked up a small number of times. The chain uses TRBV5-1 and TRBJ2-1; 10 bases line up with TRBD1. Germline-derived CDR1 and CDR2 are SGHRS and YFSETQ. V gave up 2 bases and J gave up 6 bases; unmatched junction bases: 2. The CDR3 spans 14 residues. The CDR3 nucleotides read TGCGCCAGCAGCTTTCGACAGGGGGCCAATGAGCAGTTCTTC. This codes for CASSFRQGANEQFF.

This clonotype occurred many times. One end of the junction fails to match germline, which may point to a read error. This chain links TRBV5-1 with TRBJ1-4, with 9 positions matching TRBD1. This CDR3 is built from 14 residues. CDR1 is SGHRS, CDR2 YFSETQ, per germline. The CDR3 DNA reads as TGTGCCAGCTCACCAGGGACAGGGAATGAAAAACTGTTTTTT. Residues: CASSPGTGNEKLFF.

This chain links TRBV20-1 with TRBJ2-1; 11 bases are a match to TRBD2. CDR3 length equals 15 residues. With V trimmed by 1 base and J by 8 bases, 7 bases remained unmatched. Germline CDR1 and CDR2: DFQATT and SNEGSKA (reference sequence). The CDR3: CSARGGTSGLHEQFF. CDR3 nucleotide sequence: TGCAGTGCTAGAGGAGGGACTAGCGGATTACATGAGCAGTTCTTC.

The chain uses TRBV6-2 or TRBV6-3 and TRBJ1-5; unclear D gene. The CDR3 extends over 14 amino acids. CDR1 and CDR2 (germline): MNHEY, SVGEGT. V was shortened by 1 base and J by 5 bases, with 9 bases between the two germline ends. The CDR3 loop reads CASSYLRDDQPQHF. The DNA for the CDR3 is TGTGCCAGCAGTTACTTGCGGGATGATCAGCCCCAGCATTTT.

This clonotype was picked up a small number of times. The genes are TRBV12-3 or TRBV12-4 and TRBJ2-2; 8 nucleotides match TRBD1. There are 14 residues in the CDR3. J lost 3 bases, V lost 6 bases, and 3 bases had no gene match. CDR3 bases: TGTGCCAGCAGGATGGACAGGGACACCGGGGAGCTGTTTTTT. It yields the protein CASRMDRDTGELFF.

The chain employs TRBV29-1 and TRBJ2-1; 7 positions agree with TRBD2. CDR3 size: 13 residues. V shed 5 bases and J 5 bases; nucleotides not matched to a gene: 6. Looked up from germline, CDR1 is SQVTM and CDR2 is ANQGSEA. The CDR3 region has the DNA TGCAGCGTTCGGTGGGGGGGGGACAATGAGCAGTTCTTC. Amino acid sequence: CSVRWGGDNEQFF.

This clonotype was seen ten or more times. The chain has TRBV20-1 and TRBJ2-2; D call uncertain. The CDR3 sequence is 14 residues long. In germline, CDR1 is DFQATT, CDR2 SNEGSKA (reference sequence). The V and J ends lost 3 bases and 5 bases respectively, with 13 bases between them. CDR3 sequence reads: CSASTWVGTGELFF. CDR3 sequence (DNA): TGCAGTGCTAGTACGTGGGTTGGGACCGGGGAGCTGTTTTTT.

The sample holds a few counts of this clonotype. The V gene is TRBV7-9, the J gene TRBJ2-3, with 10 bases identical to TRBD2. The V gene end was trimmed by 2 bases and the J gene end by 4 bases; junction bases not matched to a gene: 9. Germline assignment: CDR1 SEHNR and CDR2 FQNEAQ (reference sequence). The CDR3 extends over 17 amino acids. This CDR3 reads CASSLMSLSGGADTQYF. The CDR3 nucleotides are TGTGCCAGCAGCTTAATGAGTCTCAGCGGGGGGGCAGATACGCAGTATTTT.

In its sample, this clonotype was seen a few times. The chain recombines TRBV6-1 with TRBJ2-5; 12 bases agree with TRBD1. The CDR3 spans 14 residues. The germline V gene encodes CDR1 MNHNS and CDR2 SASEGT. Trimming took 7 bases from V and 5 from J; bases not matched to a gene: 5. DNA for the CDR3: TGTGCCAGCATAGGGACAGGGGGCGCGGAGACCCAGTACTTC. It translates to CASIGTGGAETQYF.

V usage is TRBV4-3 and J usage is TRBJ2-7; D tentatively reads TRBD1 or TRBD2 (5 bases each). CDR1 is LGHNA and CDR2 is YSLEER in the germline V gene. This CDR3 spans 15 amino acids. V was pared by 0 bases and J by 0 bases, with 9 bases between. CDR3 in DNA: TGCGCCAGCAGCCAAGATCCCGGGACCTCCTACGAGCAGTACTTC. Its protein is CASSQDPGTSYEQYF.

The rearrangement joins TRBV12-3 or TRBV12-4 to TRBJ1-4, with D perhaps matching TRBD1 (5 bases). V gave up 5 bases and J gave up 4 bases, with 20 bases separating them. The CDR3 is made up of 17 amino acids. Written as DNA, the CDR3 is TGTGCCAGCAGTCTCAGGGTTGGGGGACTGAGTAATGAAAAACTGTTTTTT. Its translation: CASSLRVGGLSNEKLFF.

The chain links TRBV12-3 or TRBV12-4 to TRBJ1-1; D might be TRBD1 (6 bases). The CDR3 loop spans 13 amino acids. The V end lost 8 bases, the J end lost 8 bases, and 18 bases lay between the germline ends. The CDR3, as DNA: TGTGCCAGCGGTCCCCAGGGGACCGCAGAAGCTTTCTTT. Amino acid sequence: CASGPQGTAEAFF.

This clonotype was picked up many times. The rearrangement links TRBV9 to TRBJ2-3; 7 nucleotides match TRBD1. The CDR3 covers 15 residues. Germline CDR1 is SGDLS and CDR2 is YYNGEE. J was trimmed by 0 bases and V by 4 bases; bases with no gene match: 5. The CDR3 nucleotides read TGTGCCAGCAGCTTAAGACAGGGCAGCACAGATACGCAGTATTTT. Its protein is CASSLRQGSTDTQYF.